What follows are 13 T cell receptor beta chains derived from one specimen sequenced in a study of CD8 T cells in ankylosing spondylitis. Each CDR3 protein gets one entry after TCRdb re-called the 5' RACE reads with MiXCR. The sample contains 200,000 to 250,000 distinct CDR3 sequences, under 12% of which appear only once. The specimen was blood, either unsorted or a sorted T cell fraction (not recorded which). The receptor set was obtained from a male donor with ankylosing spondylitis or in good health (not recorded which).

This clonotype was counted at least ten times. The CDR3 coding sequence is TGTGCCAGCACTCCGACAGGGCCGACGGCTTTCTTT. Protein product: CASTPTGPTAFF. The chain couples TRBV12-3 or TRBV12-4 to TRBJ1-1; 7 nucleotides agree with TRBD1. V trimming: 7 bases; J trimming: 11 bases; junction bases outside the gene matches: 10. This CDR3 is built from 12 residues.

This clonotype showed up many times. The CDR3 is CASSLEPQKATEQFF. The CDR3, as DNA: TGCGCCAGCAGCTTAGAACCCCAAAAAGCAACTGAGCAGTTCTTC. V is TRBV5-1 and J is TRBJ2-1; D unresolved. Germline V gives CDR1 SGHRS, CDR2 YFSETQ. CDR3 length: 15 amino acids. Trimming took 2 bases from V and 9 from J, leaving 18 bases between them. The full variable domain, with the rest looked up from reference TRBV5-1 and TRBJ2-1, is KAGVTQTPRYLIKTRGQQVTLSCSPISGHRSVSWYQQTPGQGLQFLFEYFSETQRNKGNFPGRFSGRQFSNSRSEMNVSTLELGDSALYLCASSLEPQKATEQFFGPGTRLTVL.

Comment on this clonotype: This may come from a read error, since a much larger clone is one base off. Likely a read error: the CDR3 ends without its conserved phenylalanine or tryptophan. The gene calls are TRBV25-1 and TRBJ2-7; TRBD1 or TRBD2 may be the D gene (5 bases each). The germline CDR1 and CDR2 sequences are MGHDK and SYGVNS. This CDR3 has 15 amino acids. Trimming pared 2 bases from V and 2 bases from J, leaving 13 bases between. CDR3 in amino acids: CASSEEVLGAYEQYY. As DNA, the CDR3 is TGTGCCAGCAGTGAAGAGGTCCTGGGGGCCTACGAGCAGTACTAC.

This clonotype occurred many times. This chain links TRBV5-1 with TRBJ1-2; 8 positions match TRBD1. With V trimmed by 4 bases and J by 4 bases, 9 bases remained unmatched. The CDR3 is 15 amino acids. Germline CDR1 SGHRS, CDR2 YFSETQ. CDR3 nucleotides: TGCGCCAGCAGCGACGGACAGGGTTCCATCTATGGCTACACCTTC. It yields the protein CASSDGQGSIYGYTF.

The chain uses TRBV10-3 and TRBJ2-5; D gene unclear. The CDR3 runs 14 residues. The V gene lost 3 bases and the J gene lost 7 bases, with 15 bases spanning the gap. The germline V gene encodes CDR1 ENHRY and CDR2 SYGVKD. CDR3 DNA: TGTGCCATCAGTGACGGGCAACTTGAGGCGACCCAGTACTTC. Its protein is CAISDGQLEATQYF.

The rearrangement links TRBV5-1 to TRBJ2-3; TRBD1 might be the D (6 bases). CDR1 is SGHRS, CDR2 YFSETQ, per germline. V lost 4 bases to trimming and J lost 0 bases, with 15 bases between them. This CDR3 has 16 residues. CDR3 sequence reads: CASSQGTVPSTDTQYF. CDR3 DNA sequence: TGCGCCAGCAGCCAGGGGACGGTCCCTAGCACAGATACGCAGTATTTT.

The chain recombines TRBV2 with TRBJ1-5; no clear D. The CDR3 contains 15 residues. Germline loops: CDR1 SNHLY, CDR2 FYNNEI. The V gene lost 2 bases and the J gene lost 2 bases, with 10 bases spanning the gap. CDR3 region: CASSEQVGGNQPQHF. The CDR3 DNA is TGTGCCAGCAGTGAACAGGTCGGGGGCAATCAGCCCCAGCATTTT.

This clonotype appeared many times. This chain joins TRBV7-9 and TRBJ1-1, with TRBD1 identical over 9 bases. The CDR3 covers 17 residues. The trim removed 5 bases at V and 3 bases at J, leaving 13 bases unmatched. Germline V gene sequence: CDR1 SEHNR, CDR2 FQNEAQ (reference sequence). CDR3 nucleotide sequence: TGTGCCAGCAGCCGAAGACGGGACAGGGTTGGGGACACTGAAGCTTTCTTT. Translation gives CASSRRRDRVGDTEAFF.

The V call is TRBV7-2, the J call TRBJ2-7, with 8 bases identical to TRBD2. With 5 bases clipped from V and 7 bases from J, the junction kept 13 bases outside the gene matches. The CDR3 runs 15 residues. The germline V gene has CDR1 SGHTA and CDR2 FQGNSA. The CDR3 DNA sequence: TGTGCCAGCAGCCCCACCGGGGGGGACTTAGGGGAGCAGTACTTC. Translating it yields CASSPTGGDLGEQYF.

In nucleotides, the CDR3 is TGCGCCAGCAGCGGGGGACAGGGCCTCGAGCAGTACTTC. Its translation: CASSGGQGLEQYF. The chain uses TRBV5-1 and TRBJ2-7; the match to TRBD1 covers 9 bases. The germline CDR1 and CDR2 sequences are SGHRS and YFSETQ. Trimming cost V 4 bases and J 6 bases; bases outside gene matches: 5. This CDR3 has 13 amino acids.

This clonotype occurred many times. CDR3: CASSLVGHNEQFF. The CDR3 DNA follows: TGCGCCAGCAGCTTGGTTGGGCACAATGAGCAGTTCTTC. The chain recombines TRBV5-1 with TRBJ2-1; D unresolved. The V and J ends lost 0 bases and 5 bases respectively, with 6 bases between them. The CDR3 length is 13 residues. CDR1 is SGHRS, CDR2 YFSETQ, per germline.

V usage is TRBV28 and J usage is TRBJ2-1; 7 bases are a match to TRBD1. Germline V gene sequence: CDR1 MDHEN, CDR2 SYDVKM. This CDR3 is built from 12 residues. Trimming removed 5 bases from V and 12 bases from J; junction bases left unmatched: 7. The chain's CDR3 is CASSPTGSRQFF. CDR3 nucleotide sequence: TGTGCCAGCAGTCCGACAGGGTCTAGGCAGTTCTTC.

This clonotype was seen many times. The chain joins TRBV7-2 to TRBJ1-1; unclear D gene. The V gene lost 6 bases and the J gene lost 0 bases, with 11 bases spanning the gap. Germline V gives CDR1 SGHTA, CDR2 FQGNSA. The CDR3 is 14 amino acids. As DNA, the CDR3 is TGTGCCAGCAGTCCACAGATAATGAACACTGAAGCTTTCTTT. It is translated as CASSPQIMNTEAFF.